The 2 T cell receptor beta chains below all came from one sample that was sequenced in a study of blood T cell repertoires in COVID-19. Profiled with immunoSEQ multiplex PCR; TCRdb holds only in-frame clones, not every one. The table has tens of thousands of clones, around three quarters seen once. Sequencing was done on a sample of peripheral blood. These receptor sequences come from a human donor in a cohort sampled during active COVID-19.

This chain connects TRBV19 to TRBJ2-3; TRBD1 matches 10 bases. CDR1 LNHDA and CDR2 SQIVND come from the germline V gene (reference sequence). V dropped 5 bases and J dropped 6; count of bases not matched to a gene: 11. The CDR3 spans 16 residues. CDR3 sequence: CASSPQRDRGGDTQYF. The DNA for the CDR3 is TGTGCCAGTAGTCCCCAACGGGACAGGGGCGGGGATACGCAGTATTTT.

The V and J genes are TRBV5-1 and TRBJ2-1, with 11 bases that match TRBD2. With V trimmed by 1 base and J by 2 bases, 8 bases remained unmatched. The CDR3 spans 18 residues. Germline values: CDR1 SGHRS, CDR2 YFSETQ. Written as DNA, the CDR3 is TGCGCCAGCAGCTTGACTAGCGGGAGCGTCCTCCCCTACAATGAGCAGTTCTTC. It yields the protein CASSLTSGSVLPYNEQFF. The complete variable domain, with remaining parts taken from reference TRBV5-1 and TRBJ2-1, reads KAGVTQTPRYLIKTRGQQVTLSCSPISGHRSVSWYQQTPGQGLQFLFEYFSETQRNKGNFPGRFSGRQFSNSRSEMNVSTLELGDSALYLCASSLTSGSVLPYNEQFFGPGTRLTVL.